These T cell receptor beta chains were read from a single sample in a study of blood T cell repertoires in COVID-19. Sequencing used immunoSEQ multiplex PCR; TCRdb keeps in-frame clones, though not all of them. The table has 150,000 to 200,000 clones, approximately 80% seen once. The specimen was PBMCs or T cells enriched from blood (not recorded which). The source is a man between 65 and 80 years old who had been exposed to COVID-19. The conserved cysteine and the conserved F or W are not part of the CDR3 here.

>TRBV28|TRBJ2-2
ASSRGQGEAGELF
>TRBV9|TRBJ1-2
ASSTRTENYGYT
>TRBV6-2/TRBV6-3|TRBJ1-5
ASSGRSHSNQPQH
>TRBV5-8|TRBJ1-2
ASITRTEHYGYT
>TRBV28|TRBJ1-2
ASSSGTAEYGYT
>TRBV5-1|TRBJ2-5
ASSRGTSGETQY
>TRBV2|TRBJ1-3
ASKDRGLAGNTIY
>TRBV6-5|TRBJ1-2
ASSYSRTAPVGGYT
>TRBV3-1/TRBV3-2|TRBJ1-1
ASSQEGLQITEAF
>TRBV6-5|TRBJ2-7
ASKSGGAYEQY
>TRBV19|TRBJ2-7
ASSIVPLAGTYEQY
>TRBV10-2|TRBJ1-5
ASSENLFNSID
>TRBV7-2|TRBJ1-2
ASSLNPWTAHYT
>TRBV3-1/TRBV3-2|TRBJ1-1
ASSPGHKNTEAF
>TRBV28|TRBJ2-7
ASSPGDRSYEQY
>TRBV14|TRBJ2-7
ASSPPGLAGKYEQY
>TRBV13|TRBJ1-3
ASSREGAGNTIY
>TRBV4-1|TRBJ1-5
ASSQGGRGLNQPQH
>TRBV7-2|TRBJ1-3
ASSLGTGHSGNTIY
>TRBV3-1/TRBV3-2|TRBJ1-4
ASSQESRGDEKLF
>TRBV18|TRBJ2-7
ASSGQSSYEQY
>TRBV9|TRBJ2-2
ASSVDREGTGELF
>TRBV11-1|TRBJ2-1
ASSLALSHNEQF
>TRBV2|TRBJ2-7
ASRLAGDYEQY
>TRBV4-3|TRBJ2-7
ASSPSQGLWSTEQY
>TRBV28|TRBJ2-3
ASSTLLAENTDTQY
>TRBV18|TRBJ1-2
ASSQEFYGYT